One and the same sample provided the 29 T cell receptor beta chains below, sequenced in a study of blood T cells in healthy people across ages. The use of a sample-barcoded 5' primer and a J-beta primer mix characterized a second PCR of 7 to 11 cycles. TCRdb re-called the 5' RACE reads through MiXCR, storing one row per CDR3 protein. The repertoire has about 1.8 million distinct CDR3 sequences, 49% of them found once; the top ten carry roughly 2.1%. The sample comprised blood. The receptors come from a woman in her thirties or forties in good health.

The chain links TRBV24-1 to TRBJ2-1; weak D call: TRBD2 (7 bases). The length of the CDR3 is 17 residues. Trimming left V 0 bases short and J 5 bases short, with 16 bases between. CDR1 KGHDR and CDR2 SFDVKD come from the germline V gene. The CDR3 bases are TGTGCCACCAGTGATTTGCCTCGGGGGGCCTTTGACAATGAGCAGTTCTTC. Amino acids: CATSDLPRGAFDNEQFF.

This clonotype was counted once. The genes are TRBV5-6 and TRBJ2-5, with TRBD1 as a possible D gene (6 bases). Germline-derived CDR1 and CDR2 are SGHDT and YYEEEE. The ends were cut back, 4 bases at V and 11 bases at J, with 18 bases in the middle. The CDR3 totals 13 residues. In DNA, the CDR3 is TGTGCCAGCAGCCATCCGGACAGTCATGAGCAGTACTTC. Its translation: CASSHPDSHEQYF.

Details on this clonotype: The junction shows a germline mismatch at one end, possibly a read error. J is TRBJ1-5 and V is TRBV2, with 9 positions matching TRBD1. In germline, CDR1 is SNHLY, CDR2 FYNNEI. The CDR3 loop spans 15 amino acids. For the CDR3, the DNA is TGTGCCAGCAGAGAAGGGACAGGGCGTACTCAGCCCCAGCATTTT. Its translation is CASREGTGRTQPQHF.

CDR3 protein: CASSAQAGYGYTF. CDR3 DNA sequence: TGCGCCAGCAGCGCGCAGGCGGGGTATGGCTACACCTTC. J is TRBJ1-2 and V is TRBV5-1; D not resolved. Trimming pared 4 bases from V and 5 bases from J, leaving 12 bases between. Germline loops: CDR1 SGHRS, CDR2 YFSETQ. The CDR3 runs to 13 residues. Full variable domain (missing parts from reference TRBV5-1 and TRBJ1-2): KAGVTQTPRYLIKTRGQQVTLSCSPISGHRSVSWYQQTPGQGLQFLFEYFSETQRNKGNFPGRFSGRQFSNSRSEMNVSTLELGDSALYLCASSAQAGYGYTFGSGTRLTVV.

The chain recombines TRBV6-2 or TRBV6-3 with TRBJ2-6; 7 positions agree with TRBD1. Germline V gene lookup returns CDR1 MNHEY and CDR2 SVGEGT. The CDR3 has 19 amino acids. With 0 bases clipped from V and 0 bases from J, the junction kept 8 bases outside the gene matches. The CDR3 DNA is TGTGCCAGCAGTTACTCACCCGGGACAGTATACTCTGGGGCCAACGTCCTGACTTTC. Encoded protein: CASSYSPGTVYSGANVLTF.

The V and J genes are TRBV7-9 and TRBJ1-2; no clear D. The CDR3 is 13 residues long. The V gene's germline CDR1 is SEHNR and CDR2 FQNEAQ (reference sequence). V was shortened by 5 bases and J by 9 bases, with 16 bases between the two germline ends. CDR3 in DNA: TGTGCCAGCAGCACCGAGGGTGCGTGGAGCTACACCTTC. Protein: CASSTEGAWSYTF.

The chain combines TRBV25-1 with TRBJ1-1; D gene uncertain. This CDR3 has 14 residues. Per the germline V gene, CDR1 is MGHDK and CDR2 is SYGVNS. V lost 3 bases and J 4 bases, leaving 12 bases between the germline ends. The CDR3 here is CASSEIGSFTEAFF. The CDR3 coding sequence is TGTGCCAGCAGTGAGATAGGGTCGTTCACTGAAGCTTTCTTT.

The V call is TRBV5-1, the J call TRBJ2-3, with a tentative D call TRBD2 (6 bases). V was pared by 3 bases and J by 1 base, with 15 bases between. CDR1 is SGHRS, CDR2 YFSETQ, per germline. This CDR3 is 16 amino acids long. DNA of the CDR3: TGCGCCAGCAGCTCCCCTCTAGCGTTCGGCACAGATACGCAGTATTTT. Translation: CASSSPLAFGTDTQYF.

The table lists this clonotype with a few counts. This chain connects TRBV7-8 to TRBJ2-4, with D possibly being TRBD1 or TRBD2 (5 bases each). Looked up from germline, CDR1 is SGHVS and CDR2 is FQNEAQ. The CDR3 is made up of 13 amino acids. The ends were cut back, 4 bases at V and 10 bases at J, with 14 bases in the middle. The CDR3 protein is CASSSGTYQIQYF. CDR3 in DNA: TGTGCCAGCAGCTCCGGGACCTATCAAATTCAGTACTTC.

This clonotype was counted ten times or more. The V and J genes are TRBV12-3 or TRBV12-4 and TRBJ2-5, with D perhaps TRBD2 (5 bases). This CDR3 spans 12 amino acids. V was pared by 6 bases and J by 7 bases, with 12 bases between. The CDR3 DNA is TGTGCCAGCAGCAGGTCAGGAGGGACCCAGTACTTC. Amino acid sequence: CASSRSGGTQYF.

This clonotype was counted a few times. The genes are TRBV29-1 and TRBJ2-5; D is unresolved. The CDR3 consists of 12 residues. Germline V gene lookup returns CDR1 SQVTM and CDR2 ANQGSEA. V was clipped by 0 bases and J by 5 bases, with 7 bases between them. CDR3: CSVEEPAETQYF. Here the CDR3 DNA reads TGCAGCGTTGAAGAGCCGGCGGAGACCCAGTACTTC.

DNA of the CDR3: TGCGCCAGCAGCTTGGTAAGGACAGGAGGCTCTGGGGCCAACGTCCTGACTTTC. Translation gives CASSLVRTGGSGANVLTF. This chain links TRBV5-1 with TRBJ2-6; 7 bases are shared with TRBD1. Trimming at V came to 0 bases and at J to 0 bases, leaving 6 bases not matched to a gene. The length of the CDR3 is 18 residues. Per the germline V gene, CDR1 is SGHRS and CDR2 is YFSETQ.

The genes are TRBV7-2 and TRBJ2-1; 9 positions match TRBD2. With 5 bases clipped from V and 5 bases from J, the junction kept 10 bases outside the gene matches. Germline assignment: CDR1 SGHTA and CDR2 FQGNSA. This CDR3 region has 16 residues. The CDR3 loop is CASSAPRIAGDNEQFF. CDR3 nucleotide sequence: TGTGCCAGCAGCGCGCCCCGGATAGCGGGGGACAATGAGCAGTTCTTC.

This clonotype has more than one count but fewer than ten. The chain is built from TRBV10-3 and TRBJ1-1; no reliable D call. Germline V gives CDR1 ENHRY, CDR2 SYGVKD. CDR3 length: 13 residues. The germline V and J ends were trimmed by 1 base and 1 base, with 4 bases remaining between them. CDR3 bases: TGTGCCATCAGTGAGTACGAGAACACTGAAGCTTTCTTT. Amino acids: CAISEYENTEAFF.

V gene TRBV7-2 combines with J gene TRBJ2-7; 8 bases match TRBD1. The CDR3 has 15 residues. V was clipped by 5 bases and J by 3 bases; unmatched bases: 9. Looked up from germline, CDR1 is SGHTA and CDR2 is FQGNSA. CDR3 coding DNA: TGTGCCAGCAGCCAGAGGACAGGGAAAAACTACGAGCAGTACTTC. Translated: CASSQRTGKNYEQYF. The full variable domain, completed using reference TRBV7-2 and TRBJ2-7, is GAGVSQSPSNKVTEKGKDVELRCDPISGHTALYWYRQSLGQGLEFLIYFQGNSAPDKSGLPSDRFSAERTGGSVSTLTIQRTQQEDSAVYLCASSQRTGKNYEQYFGPGTRLTVT.

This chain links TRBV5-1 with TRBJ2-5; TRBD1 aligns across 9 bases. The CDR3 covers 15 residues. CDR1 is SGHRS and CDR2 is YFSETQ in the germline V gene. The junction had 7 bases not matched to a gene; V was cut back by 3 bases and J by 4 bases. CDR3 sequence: CASSYMSTGGETQYF. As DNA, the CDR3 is TGCGCCAGCAGCTATATGTCGACAGGGGGAGAGACCCAGTACTTC.

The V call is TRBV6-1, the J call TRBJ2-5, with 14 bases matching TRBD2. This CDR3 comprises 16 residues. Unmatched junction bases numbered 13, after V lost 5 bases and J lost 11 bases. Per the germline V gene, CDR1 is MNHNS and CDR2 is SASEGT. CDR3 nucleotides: TGTGCCAGCAGTCCCTTGGGACTAGCGGGGGTAAATGAGCAGTACTTC. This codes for CASSPLGLAGVNEQYF.

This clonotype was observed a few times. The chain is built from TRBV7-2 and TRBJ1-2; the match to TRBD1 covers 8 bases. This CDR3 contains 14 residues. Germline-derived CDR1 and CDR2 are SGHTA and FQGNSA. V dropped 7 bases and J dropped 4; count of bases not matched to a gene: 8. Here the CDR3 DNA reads TGTGCCAGCACTAAGGACAGGGCGGGCTATGGCTACACCTTC. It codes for CASTKDRAGYGYTF.

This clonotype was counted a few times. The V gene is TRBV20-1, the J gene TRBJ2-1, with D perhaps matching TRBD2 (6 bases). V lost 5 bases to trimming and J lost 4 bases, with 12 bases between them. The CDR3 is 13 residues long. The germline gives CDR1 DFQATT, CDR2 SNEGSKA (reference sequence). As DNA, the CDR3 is TGCAGTGCTCTGGGACTTCAATACAATGAGCAGTTCTTC. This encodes CSALGLQYNEQFF.

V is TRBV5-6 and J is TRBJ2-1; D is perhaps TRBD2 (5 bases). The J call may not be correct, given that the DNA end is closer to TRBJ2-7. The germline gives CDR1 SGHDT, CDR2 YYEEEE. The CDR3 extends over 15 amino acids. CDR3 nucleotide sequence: TGTGCCAGCAGCGAGACCGGGGTCTCCTACAATGAGCAGTACTTC. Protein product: CASSETGVSYNEQYF.

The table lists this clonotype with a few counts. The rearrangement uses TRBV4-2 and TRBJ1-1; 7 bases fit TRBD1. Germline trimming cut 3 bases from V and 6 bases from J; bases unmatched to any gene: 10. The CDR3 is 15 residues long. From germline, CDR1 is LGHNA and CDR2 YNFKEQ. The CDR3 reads CASSQAGQGDSEAFF. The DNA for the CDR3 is TGTGCCAGCAGCCAGGCGGGGCAGGGGGACTCTGAAGCTTTCTTT.

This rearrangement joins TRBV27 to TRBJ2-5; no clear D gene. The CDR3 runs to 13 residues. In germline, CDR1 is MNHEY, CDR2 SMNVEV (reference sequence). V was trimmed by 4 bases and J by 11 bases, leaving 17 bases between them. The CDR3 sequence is CASSWPGHRLQYF. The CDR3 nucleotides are TGTGCCAGCAGTTGGCCCGGTCATCGATTGCAGTACTTC.

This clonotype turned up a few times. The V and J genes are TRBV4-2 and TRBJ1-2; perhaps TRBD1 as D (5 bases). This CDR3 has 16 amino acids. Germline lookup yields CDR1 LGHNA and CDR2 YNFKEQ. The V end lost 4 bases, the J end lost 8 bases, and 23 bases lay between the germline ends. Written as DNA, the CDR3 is TGTGCCAGCAGCCTACAATTAGCGGACATGGCTAAGGGCTACACCTTC. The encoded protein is CASSLQLADMAKGYTF.

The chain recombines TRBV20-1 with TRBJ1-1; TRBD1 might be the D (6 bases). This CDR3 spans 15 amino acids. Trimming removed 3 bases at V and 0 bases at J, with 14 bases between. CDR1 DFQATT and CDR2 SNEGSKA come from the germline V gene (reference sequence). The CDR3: CSASPMTGVNTEAFF. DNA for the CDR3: TGCAGTGCTAGCCCCATGACAGGAGTGAACACTGAAGCTTTCTTT.

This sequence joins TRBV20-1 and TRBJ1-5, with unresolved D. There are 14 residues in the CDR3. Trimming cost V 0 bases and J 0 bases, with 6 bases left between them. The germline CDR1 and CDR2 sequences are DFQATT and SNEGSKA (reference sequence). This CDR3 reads CSAREHFSNQPQHF. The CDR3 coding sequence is TGCAGTGCTAGAGAACACTTTAGCAATCAGCCCCAGCATTTT.

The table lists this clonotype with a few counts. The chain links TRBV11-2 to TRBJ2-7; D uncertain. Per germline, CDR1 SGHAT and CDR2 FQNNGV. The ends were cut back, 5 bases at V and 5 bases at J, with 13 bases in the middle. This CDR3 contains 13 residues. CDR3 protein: CASSREIPNEQYF. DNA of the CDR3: TGTGCCAGCAGCCGTGAAATCCCAAACGAGCAGTACTTC.

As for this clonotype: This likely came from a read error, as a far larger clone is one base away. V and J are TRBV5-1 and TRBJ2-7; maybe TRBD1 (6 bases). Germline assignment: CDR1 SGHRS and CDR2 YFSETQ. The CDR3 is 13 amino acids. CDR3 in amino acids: CASSRTVSYGQYF. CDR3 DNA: TGCGCCAGCAGTAGGACAGTCTCCTACGGGCAGTACTTC.

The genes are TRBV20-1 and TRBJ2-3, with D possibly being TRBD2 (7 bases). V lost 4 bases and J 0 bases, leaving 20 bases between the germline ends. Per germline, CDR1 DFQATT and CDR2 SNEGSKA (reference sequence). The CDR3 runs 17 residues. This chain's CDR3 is CSAKEGGPSESTDTQYF. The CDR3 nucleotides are TGCAGTGCTAAGGAGGGGGGGCCGTCGGAGAGCACAGATACGCAGTATTTT.

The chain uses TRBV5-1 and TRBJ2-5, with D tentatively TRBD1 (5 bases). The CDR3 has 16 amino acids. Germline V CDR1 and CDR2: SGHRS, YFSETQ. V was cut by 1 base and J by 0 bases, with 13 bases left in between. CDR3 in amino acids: CASSLQSPGNQETQYF. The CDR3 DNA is TGCGCCAGCAGCTTGCAATCTCCAGGGAACCAAGAGACCCAGTACTTC.